These T cell receptor beta chains were read from a single sample in a study of neurological immune-mediated disorders. TCRdb reprocessed the 5' RACE reads with MiXCR, giving one entry per CDR3 protein. This table has 25,000 to 30,000 distinct CDR3 sequences, roughly a sixth appearing once. The sample taken for sequencing was CD4+ T cells from blood. The source of these receptors is a female donor with HTLV-1-associated myelopathy (HAM/TSP). CDR3s include the opening cysteine and the closing phenylalanine or tryptophan. The D gene is left open where the match is weak. The size entry is marked missing in some rows and otherwise reads once, few, many or a size class.

>TRBD1|many|TRBV7-9|TRBJ1-6
TGTGCCAGCAGAACAGGGGGGGACAATTCACCCCTCCACTTT
CASRTGGDNSPLHF
>TRBD1|few|TRBV20-1|TRBJ2-2
TGCAGTGCAAAAACAGGGGGCACCGGGGAGCTGTTTTTT
CSAKTGGTGELFF
>.|many|TRBV9|TRBJ1-1
TGTGCCAGCAGCGCCGTTTTCGACACTGAAGCTTTCTTT
CASSAVFDTEAFF
>TRBD1|many|TRBV7-8|TRBJ2-2
TGTGCCAGCACCACATGGGGGACAGGGGATCCCGGGGAGCTGTTTTTT
CASTTWGTGDPGELFF
>.|many|TRBV20-1|TRBJ2-2
TGCAGTGCTAGAGAAGCGATGGCCGGGGAGCTGTTTTTT
CSAREAMAGELFF
>TRBD1|many|TRBV5-1|TRBJ1-5
TGCGCCAGCAGCTTGTTGTCGGGACAGACTCAGCCCCAGCATTTT
CASSLLSGQTQPQHF
>TRBD2|many|TRBV13|TRBJ2-2
TGTGCCAGCAGCTTGTGGACTAGCGCAAAGGATAACGGGGAGCTGTTTTTT
CASSLWTSAKDNGELFF
>.|.|TRBV7-8|TRBJ1-2
TGTGCCAGCAGCCGATACCGCTATGGCTACACCTTC
CASSRYRYGYTF
>.|many|TRBV6-2/TRBV6-3|TRBJ2-7
TGTGCCAGCAGTTACCTTTCCGCGGAGCAGTACTTC
CASSYLSAEQYF
>TRBD1|many|TRBV27|TRBJ2-7
TGTGCCAGCAGTGCCCGGACAGGCTACGAGCAGTACTTC
CASSARTGYEQYF
>TRBD2|many|TRBV5-1|TRBJ2-6
TGCGCCAGCAGTTTTAGCGGGGGTGCTGGGGCCAACGTCCTGACTTTC
CASSFSGGAGANVLTF
>.|.|TRBV5-1|TRBJ2-1
.
CASSFYICSARGPGLVFNEQFF
>.|many|TRBV7-8|TRBJ1-1
TGTGCCAGCAGCTTTGAGTCAGGGTGGAACACTGAAGCTTTCTTT
CASSFESGWNTEAFF
>.|many|TRBV20-1|TRBJ2-1
TGCAGTGCTCCCCCCCCCCTGTCGGGGAATGAGCAGTTCTTC
CSAPPPLSGNEQFF
>.|.|TRBV9|TRBJ2-2
.
CASSFYICSARDSGTNTGELFF
>.|once|TRBV11-2|TRBJ2-1
TGTGCCAGCAGCTTAGGCCGGGTCAATGAGCAGTTCTTC
CASSLGRVNEQFF
>.|many|TRBV6-6|TRBJ1-5
TGTGCCAGCATCTTGGGGCGAGCTCAGCCCCAGCATTTT
CASILGRAQPQHF
>.|many|TRBV3-1|TRBJ2-4
TGTGCCAGCAGCCAAGGGGACTTCAAAAACATTCAGTACTTC
CASSQGDFKNIQYF
>.|many|TRBV20-1|TRBJ1-5
TGCAGTGCTAGGGGGGGGATGGGTGGTCAGCCCCAGCATTTT
CSARGGMGGQPQHF
>TRBD2|many|TRBV20-1|TRBJ2-4
TGCAGTGCTACCGGGACTAGCGGGGTAGCCAAAAACATTCAGTACTTC
CSATGTSGVAKNIQYF
>.|.|TRBV5-1|TRBJ2-2
TGCGCCAGCAGCTTGGAAGGTTGGGCCGGGGAGCTGTTTTTT
CASSLEGWAGELFF
>.|many|TRBV5-1|TRBJ2-5
TGCGCCAGCAGCTTGGTGGGGGTCCCCCAAGAGACCCAGTACTTC
CASSLVGVPQETQYF
>.|many|TRBV7-2|TRBJ2-1
TGTGCCAGCAGCTTAGCACTCGCCCCTGGAAATGAGCAGTTCTTC
CASSLALAPGNEQFF
>.|many|TRBV28|TRBJ1-1
TGTGCCAGCAGTTTGAGGGTGGGAACTGAAGCTTTCTTT
CASSLRVGTEAFF
>.|medium-sized|TRBV4-2|TRBJ1-6
TGTGCCAGCAGCCAAGGGGAGTCCTATAATTCACCCCTCCACTTT
CASSQGESYNSPLHF
>.|many|TRBV5-6|TRBJ2-7
TGTGCCAGCAGCTTGGTACCATCCACTACCTACGAGCAGTACTTC
CASSLVPSTTYEQYF
>TRBD2|many|TRBV20-1|TRBJ2-1
TGCAGTGCTAGAAATTTCCGGGAGGCCTACAATGAGCAGTTCTTC
CSARNFREAYNEQFF
>.|.|TRBV20-1|TRBJ2-1
TGCAGTGCGGGTCGGGGCAGGCAGAAGTTCTTC
CSAGRGRQKFF
>TRBD2|few|TRBV24-1|TRBJ2-5
TGTGCCACCAGTGAAGGGAGCGGGAGGTCGGAGACCCAGTACTTC
CATSEGSGRSETQYF
>.|.|TRBV3-1|TRBJ1-4
TGTGCCAGCAGCCCAATCGGTGAAAAACTGTTTTTT
CASSPIGEKLFF
>.|many|TRBV29-1|TRBJ2-1
TGCAGCGTTGTTGTACAGGGTCAAGTTTTTGAGCAGTTCTTC
CSVVVQGQVFEQFF
>.|medium-sized|TRBV5-1|TRBJ2-6
TGCGCCAGCAGCCAGGACAGTCCGGCCGCCAACGTCCTGACTTTC
CASSQDSPAANVLTF
>TRBD1|many|TRBV24-1|TRBJ2-1
TGTGCCACCAGTGACCACAGGGGGCAAGGTGAGCAGTTCTTC
CATSDHRGQGEQFF